This T cell receptor beta chain was sequenced in a study of blood T cell repertoires in COVID-19. Study as a whole: Acute-phase and convalescent COVID-19 samples originated in the United States, Italy and Spain.

In the original workflow: Estimation of nucleated cell counts was performed using reference gene primer amplification. Generated by immunoSEQ multiplex PCR, the TCRdb table keeps only in-frame clones and is missing some. V, J and clone size are those of that table, while D and trimming were read from the DNA. The sample comprises 220,000 or so clones, around 82% of which are singletons, and about 3.6% rests with the top ten. Per germline, CDR1 SQVTM and CDR2 ANQGSEA. V was cut by 6 bases and J by 0 bases, with 11 bases left in between. There are 13 residues in the CDR3. V is TRBV29-1 and J is TRBJ1-1; D is unresolved. Sample: peripheral blood. The TCR originated in a woman of 80 years or more with acute or convalescent COVID-19. CDR3 nucleotides: TGCAGCGTGCCCAACCCGGTGAACACTGAAGCTTTCTTT. Amino acid sequence: CSVPNPVNTEAFF. Full variable domain (remainder filled in from reference TRBV29-1 and TRBJ1-1): SAVISQKPSRDICQRGTSLTIQCQVDSQVTMMFWYRQQPGQSLTLIATANQGSEATYESGFVIDKFPISRPNLTFSTLTVSNMSPEDSSIYLCSVPNPVNTEAFFGQGTRLTVV.